A selection of T cell receptor beta chains follows, all from one sample in a study of blood T cell repertoires in COVID-19. Repertoires were generated with immunoSEQ multiplex PCR, while TCRdb's copy carries only in-frame clones and drops some. The sample contains 100,000 to 150,000 clones, around 81% of which appear only once. Sequenced sample: peripheral blood. These receptors all stem from a man between 65 and 80 years old with acute or convalescent COVID-19. Each CDR3 is given with its conserved first and last residue. D genes are given only for firm matches. A row's size may be missing; if present it is once, few, many or a size class.

j_gene: TRBJ1-1; v_gene: TRBV6-1; abundance: .; d_gene: .; CDR3nt: TGTGCCAGCAGTCCCCTACCCCCTGAAGCTTTCTTT; CDR3aa: CASSPLPPEAFF
j_gene: TRBJ2-2; v_gene: TRBV5-1; abundance: once; d_gene: TRBD2; CDR3nt: TGCGCCAGCAGCTGGGGAGGGGTTGACACCGGGGAGCTGTTTTTT; CDR3aa: CASSWGGVDTGELFF
j_gene: TRBJ1-2; v_gene: TRBV2; abundance: few; d_gene: .; CDR3nt: TGTGCCAGCAGTGAAGAGTCTTCGGGCTATGGCTACACCTTC; CDR3aa: CASSEESSGYGYTF
j_gene: TRBJ1-2; v_gene: TRBV3-1/TRBV3-2; abundance: once; d_gene: TRBD1; CDR3nt: TGTGCCAGCAGCCAATACTTAGGGGGCGGCTACACCTTC; CDR3aa: CASSQYLGGGYTF
j_gene: TRBJ2-7; v_gene: TRBV7-9; abundance: .; d_gene: .; CDR3nt: TGTGCCAGCAGCTTTACCAGCGAGACCTACGAGCAGTACTTC; CDR3aa: CASSFTSETYEQYF
j_gene: TRBJ2-7; v_gene: TRBV5-6; abundance: few; d_gene: .; CDR3nt: TGTGCCAGCAGCTTTACAGGGATAAGGAACGAGCAGTACTTC; CDR3aa: CASSFTGIRNEQYF
j_gene: TRBJ1-2; v_gene: TRBV19; abundance: few; d_gene: .; CDR3nt: TGTGCCAGTAGTAAAGGGGATAACTATGGCTACACCTTC; CDR3aa: CASSKGDNYGYTF
j_gene: TRBJ2-3; v_gene: TRBV7-9; abundance: once; d_gene: TRBD2; CDR3nt: TGTGCCAGCAGCTTAGCGCTAGCGGGGGCCACAGATACGCAGTATTTT; CDR3aa: CASSLALAGATDTQYF
j_gene: TRBJ2-5; v_gene: TRBV24-1; abundance: .; d_gene: TRBD2; CDR3nt: TGTGCCACCAGCCTAGCGGGGGGGCCGAGGGTGGAGACCCAGTACTTC; CDR3aa: CATSLAGGPRVETQYF
j_gene: TRBJ1-5; v_gene: TRBV7-2; abundance: .; d_gene: .; CDR3nt: TGTGCCAGCAGCTTAGTGGCCCTCAATCAGCCCCAGCATTTT; CDR3aa: CASSLVALNQPQHF
j_gene: TRBJ2-1; v_gene: TRBV29-1; abundance: once; d_gene: .; CDR3nt: TGCAGCGTTCCGACTCCCAGCTCCTACAATGAGCAGTTCTTC; CDR3aa: CSVPTPSSYNEQFF
j_gene: TRBJ2-5; v_gene: TRBV18; abundance: .; d_gene: .; CDR3nt: TGTGCCAGCTCACCAAGAGGCAGGGGCCAAGAGACCCAGTACTTC; CDR3aa: CASSPRGRGQETQYF
j_gene: TRBJ1-1; v_gene: TRBV19; abundance: few; d_gene: .; CDR3nt: TGTGCCAGTAGTAAAACAGGGAGTGCTGAAGCTTTCTTT; CDR3aa: CASSKTGSAEAFF
j_gene: TRBJ2-5; v_gene: TRBV19; abundance: .; d_gene: TRBD2; CDR3nt: TGTGCCAGTAGGTCTAGCGGGGGACCAGAGACCCAGTACTTC; CDR3aa: CASRSSGGPETQYF
j_gene: TRBJ2-2; v_gene: TRBV5-4; abundance: .; d_gene: .; CDR3nt: TGTGCCAGCACAAGGGCAGGGGCCACCGGGGAGCTGTTTTTT; CDR3aa: CASTRAGATGELFF
j_gene: TRBJ1-5; v_gene: TRBV21-1; abundance: .; d_gene: .; CDR3nt: TGTGCCAGCAGCCAAGGGGGAGGGGTAGGTAGCAATCAGCCCCAGCATTTT; CDR3aa: CASSQGGGVGSNQPQHF
j_gene: TRBJ2-3; v_gene: TRBV6-5; abundance: .; d_gene: TRBD2; CDR3nt: TGTGCCAGCAGTTACTACCAGCGGGGGGATACAGATACGCAGTATTTT; CDR3aa: CASSYYQRGDTDTQYF
j_gene: TRBJ2-3; v_gene: TRBV11-2; abundance: .; d_gene: TRBD2; CDR3nt: TGTGCCAGCAGCCCGAGGACTAGCGGCACAGATACGCAGTATTTT; CDR3aa: CASSPRTSGTDTQYF
j_gene: TRBJ1-3; v_gene: TRBV29-1; abundance: .; d_gene: .; CDR3nt: TGCAGCGCCGACTCCAACTCTGGAAACACCATATATTTT; CDR3aa: CSADSNSGNTIYF
j_gene: TRBJ2-1; v_gene: TRBV19; abundance: .; d_gene: .; CDR3nt: TGTGCCAGTAGTATAGCGGGGAGTATGAGCTCCTACAATGAGCAGTTCTTC; CDR3aa: CASSIAGSMSSYNEQFF
j_gene: TRBJ1-1; v_gene: TRBV19; abundance: few; d_gene: .; CDR3nt: TGTGCCACTACAGGGTTGGGGCTGAACACTGAAGCTTTCTTT; CDR3aa: CATTGLGLNTEAFF
j_gene: TRBJ2-5; v_gene: TRBV7-9; abundance: .; d_gene: .; CDR3nt: TGTGCCAGCAGCTCTTACAGGGTCGGCGAGACCCAGTACTTC; CDR3aa: CASSSYRVGETQYF
j_gene: TRBJ1-1; v_gene: TRBV12-5; abundance: .; d_gene: .; CDR3nt: TGTGCTAGTGGACGGGACTTATCGAACACTGAAGCTTTCTTT; CDR3aa: CASGRDLSNTEAFF
j_gene: TRBJ2-1; v_gene: TRBV5-1; abundance: .; d_gene: .; CDR3nt: TGCGCCAGCAGCTTGGAAGGGGGTGAGCAGTTCTTC; CDR3aa: CASSLEGGEQFF
j_gene: TRBJ2-7; v_gene: TRBV19; abundance: .; d_gene: .; CDR3nt: TGTGCCAGTAGTAACCGTCGGAGCAGCTACGAGCAGTACTTC; CDR3aa: CASSNRRSSYEQYF
j_gene: TRBJ1-1; v_gene: TRBV30; abundance: .; d_gene: .; CDR3nt: TGTGCCTGGAGGGGTCAGGTGAACACTGAAGCTTTCTTT; CDR3aa: CAWRGQVNTEAFF
j_gene: TRBJ2-7; v_gene: TRBV9; abundance: .; d_gene: .; CDR3nt: TGTGCCAGCAGCGTAGACAGCTACGAGCAGTACTTC; CDR3aa: CASSVDSYEQYF
j_gene: TRBJ2-1; v_gene: TRBV4-2; abundance: .; d_gene: TRBD2; CDR3nt: TGTGCCAGCAGCCAATCCACGGGGACTAGACTAAATGAGCAGTTCTTC; CDR3aa: CASSQSTGTRLNEQFF
j_gene: TRBJ1-1; v_gene: TRBV4-3; abundance: .; d_gene: .; CDR3nt: TGCGCCAGCAGCCAGGGGGGGACGGCGTCTGAAGCTTTCTTT; CDR3aa: CASSQGGTASEAFF
j_gene: TRBJ1-2; v_gene: TRBV5-4; abundance: .; d_gene: .; CDR3nt: TGTGCCAGCAGGAGGGGAGGGGCGGAGGGGGACTATGGCTACACCTTC; CDR3aa: CASRRGGAEGDYGYTF
j_gene: TRBJ2-1; v_gene: TRBV7-3; abundance: .; d_gene: .; CDR3nt: TGTGCCAGCAGCTTCCGAGGGCAATACAATGAGCAGTTCTTC; CDR3aa: CASSFRGQYNEQFF
j_gene: TRBJ1-3; v_gene: TRBV7-2; abundance: .; d_gene: TRBD1; CDR3nt: TGTGCCAGCAGCTTAGATAGACAGGGAGCTGGAAACACCATATATTTT; CDR3aa: CASSLDRQGAGNTIYF
j_gene: TRBJ1-3; v_gene: TRBV7-9; abundance: .; d_gene: .; CDR3nt: TGTGCCAGCAGCACTTCCCCCTCTGGAAACACCATATATTTT; CDR3aa: CASSTSPSGNTIYF
j_gene: TRBJ2-3; v_gene: TRBV20-1; abundance: .; d_gene: .; CDR3nt: TGCAGTGCTAGTTTTCCCGATCGGAGGACAGATACGCAGTATTTT; CDR3aa: CSASFPDRRTDTQYF
j_gene: TRBJ1-1; v_gene: TRBV14; abundance: .; d_gene: .; CDR3nt: TGTGCCAGCAGTCTGACAGGAAACACTGAAGCTTTCTTT; CDR3aa: CASSLTGNTEAFF
j_gene: TRBJ2-7; v_gene: TRBV6-2/TRBV6-3; abundance: .; d_gene: TRBD2; CDR3nt: TGTGCCAGCAGTTACCCGGGGGGCTACGAGCAGTACTTC; CDR3aa: CASSYPGGYEQYF
j_gene: TRBJ1-2; v_gene: TRBV10-3; abundance: once; d_gene: .; CDR3nt: TGTGCCACCTTTACCGTCACAGATTACTATGGCTACACCTTC; CDR3aa: CATFTVTDYYGYTF
j_gene: TRBJ2-4; v_gene: TRBV4-3; abundance: .; d_gene: TRBD1; CDR3nt: TGCGCCAGCAGCCAAGATACCGGGACAGGGGCCTTGAACATTCAGTACTTC; CDR3aa: CASSQDTGTGALNIQYF
j_gene: TRBJ1-5; v_gene: TRBV6-2/TRBV6-3; abundance: .; d_gene: TRBD1; CDR3nt: TGTGCCAGCAGGCCTACAGGGGGCGATCAGCCCCAGCATTTT; CDR3aa: CASRPTGGDQPQHF
j_gene: TRBJ2-7; v_gene: TRBV19; abundance: .; d_gene: .; CDR3nt: TGTGCCAGTAGTATAACCTTGGGGGGGGCCAACTACGAGCAGTACTTC; CDR3aa: CASSITLGGANYEQYF
j_gene: TRBJ2-2; v_gene: TRBV7-9; abundance: few; d_gene: TRBD1; CDR3nt: TGTGCCAGCAGCGCCCCGGGACAGGGGGTAGGTGGGGAGCTGTTTTTT; CDR3aa: CASSAPGQGVGGELFF
j_gene: TRBJ1-1; v_gene: TRBV5-4; abundance: .; d_gene: .; CDR3nt: TGTGCCACCGGGACAACGAACACTGAAGCTTTCTTT; CDR3aa: CATGTTNTEAFF
j_gene: TRBJ1-6; v_gene: TRBV19; abundance: .; d_gene: .; CDR3nt: TGTGCCAGTAGTATCCCGACGGGGGGAAATTCACCCCTCCACTTT; CDR3aa: CASSIPTGGNSPLHF
j_gene: TRBJ1-2; v_gene: TRBV30; abundance: .; d_gene: TRBD1; CDR3nt: TGTGCCTGGGGACAGGGGAGATCGTATGGCTACACCTTC; CDR3aa: CAWGQGRSYGYTF
j_gene: TRBJ1-3; v_gene: TRBV3-1/TRBV3-2; abundance: .; d_gene: .; CDR3nt: TGTGCCAGCAGCCAAGCGGGAGCGGGAAATGGAAACACCATATATTTT; CDR3aa: CASSQAGAGNGNTIYF
j_gene: TRBJ2-4; v_gene: TRBV24-1; abundance: .; d_gene: .; CDR3nt: TGTGCCACCAGTGTGGGCGAATTTCAGTACTTC; CDR3aa: CATSVGEFQYF
j_gene: TRBJ2-1; v_gene: TRBV27; abundance: .; d_gene: .; CDR3nt: TGTGCCAGCAGTTTATTGGGGGGGCCCAACAATGAGCAGTTCTTC; CDR3aa: CASSLLGGPNNEQFF
j_gene: TRBJ1-2; v_gene: TRBV10-3; abundance: .; d_gene: .; CDR3nt: TGTGCCATCAGTGAATTAGCAATCCGGAGGGATAAAGTCCATGGCTACACCTTC; CDR3aa: CAISELAIRRDKVHGYTF
j_gene: TRBJ2-3; v_gene: TRBV11-3; abundance: few; d_gene: .; CDR3nt: TGTGCCAGCAGCAAACTAGGCGGCACAGATACGCAGTATTTT; CDR3aa: CASSKLGGTDTQYF
j_gene: TRBJ1-3; v_gene: TRBV18; abundance: .; d_gene: TRBD1; CDR3nt: TGTGCCAGCTCACCGCTGCCCGCTGGGACAGGGAGCTCTGGAAACACCATATATTTT; CDR3aa: CASSPLPAGTGSSGNTIYF
j_gene: TRBJ2-3; v_gene: TRBV30; abundance: .; d_gene: TRBD1; CDR3nt: TGTGCCTGGAGTAGGACAGGGAGTTTCACAGATACGCAGTATTTT; CDR3aa: CAWSRTGSFTDTQYF
j_gene: TRBJ1-4; v_gene: TRBV19; abundance: .; d_gene: .; CDR3nt: TGTGCCAGTAGTAAAAGGGGCCGTAATGAAAAACTGTTTTTT; CDR3aa: CASSKRGRNEKLFF
j_gene: TRBJ1-1; v_gene: TRBV5-1; abundance: .; d_gene: TRBD1; CDR3nt: TGCGCCAGCAGCCCTGGGACAGGGGGCCCTGAAGCTTTCTTT; CDR3aa: CASSPGTGGPEAFF
j_gene: TRBJ2-3; v_gene: TRBV19; abundance: .; d_gene: TRBD1; CDR3nt: TGTGCCAGTAGCGACCGGGGGGGACAGGGGACAGATACGCAGTATTTT; CDR3aa: CASSDRGGQGTDTQYF
j_gene: TRBJ2-3; v_gene: TRBV5-1; abundance: .; d_gene: .; CDR3nt: TGCGCCAGCAGCCCCTCGGCTAGCGTCGGAGATACGCAGTATTTT; CDR3aa: CASSPSASVGDTQYF
j_gene: TRBJ2-7; v_gene: TRBV29-1; abundance: once; d_gene: TRBD1; CDR3nt: TGCAGCGTTACCGGGACAGGGGGCTCGATCTCCTACGAGCAGTACTTC; CDR3aa: CSVTGTGGSISYEQYF
j_gene: TRBJ1-2; v_gene: TRBV5-1; abundance: once; d_gene: .; CDR3nt: TGCGCCAGCAGCCCCTCAGGGCAAAACTATGGCTACACCTTC; CDR3aa: CASSPSGQNYGYTF
j_gene: TRBJ1-5; v_gene: TRBV30; abundance: .; d_gene: .; CDR3nt: TGTGCCTGGGGGATGGGGGCAGGTCAGCCCCAGCATTTT; CDR3aa: CAWGMGAGQPQHF